These T cell receptor beta chains were read from a single sample in a study of cytomegalovirus exposure and HLA in healthy donors. Clones were read by immunoSEQ multiplex PCR, and TCRdb kept only the in-frame ones, dropping some. This sample has around 91,000 clones; more than 70% occur once, and the top ten carry less than 5.5%. The sample was PBMCs. Source of these receptors: a male donor in good health and CMV-seropositive. Each CDR3 is given with its conserved first and last residue. The D gene is left open where the match is weak.

J gene: TRBJ2-3; V gene: TRBV27; D gene: TRBD1; CDR3 DNA: TGTGCCAGCCGGGACAGGGGGCAGGGAGATACGCAGTATTTT; CDR3 protein: CASRDRGQGDTQYF
J gene: TRBJ2-1; V gene: TRBV2; D gene: TRBD1; CDR3 DNA: TGTGCCAGCAGTCAGGGGGCGAACAGGGCCTACAATGAGCAGTTCTTC; CDR3 protein: CASSQGANRAYNEQFF
J gene: TRBJ2-5; V gene: TRBV5-1; D gene: TRBD2; CDR3 DNA: TGCGCCAGCAGCTCCACCTCCCTAGCGGGTAAAGAGACCCAGTACTTC; CDR3 protein: CASSSTSLAGKETQYF
J gene: TRBJ1-2; V gene: TRBV27; D gene: NA; CDR3 DNA: TGTGCCAGCCCCGGGCCCCAGGGGTACTATGGCTACACCTTC; CDR3 protein: CASPGPQGYYGYTF
J gene: TRBJ2-1; V gene: TRBV5-1; D gene: TRBD2; CDR3 DNA: TGCGCCAGCAGCTTGAGGAGCGGGAGTCTCAATGAGCAGTTCTTC; CDR3 protein: CASSLRSGSLNEQFF
J gene: TRBJ2-2; V gene: TRBV28; D gene: NA; CDR3 DNA: TGTGCCAGCAGTTTACGGGTTGTGAGCGGGGAGCTGTTTTTT; CDR3 protein: CASSLRVVSGELFF
J gene: TRBJ1-1; V gene: TRBV7-3; D gene: NA; CDR3 DNA: TGTGCCAGCAGTTTAATCGCAGCGGGGAGAAGCACTGAAGCTTTCTTT; CDR3 protein: CASSLIAAGRSTEAFF
J gene: TRBJ1-2; V gene: TRBV30; D gene: NA; CDR3 DNA: TGTGCCTGGGAACCTGGAGGGATCCGCATCTATGGCTACACCTTC; CDR3 protein: CAWEPGGIRIYGYTF
J gene: TRBJ2-1; V gene: TRBV27; D gene: NA; CDR3 DNA: TGTGCCAGCAGTCCCCCCGTGGGCGAGCAGTTCTTC; CDR3 protein: CASSPPVGEQFF
J gene: TRBJ2-2; V gene: TRBV5-1; D gene: NA; CDR3 DNA: TGCGCCAGCATGGGGGCGGCAACCGGGGAGCTGTTTTTT; CDR3 protein: CASMGAATGELFF